These 32 T cell receptor beta chains share one sample of origin, sequenced in a study of OX40 agonist ivuxolimab in advanced cancers. Sequencing used immunoSEQ multiplex PCR; TCRdb keeps in-frame clones, though not all of them. The sample carries approximately 94,000 clones, roughly 90% recorded once. This specimen was CD4+ or CD8+ T cells sorted from blood, taken in a trial of the OX40 agonist ivuxolimab. The receptors were sampled from an adult with an advanced solid tumor such as melanoma, head and neck, liver or kidney cancer.

A single count supports this clone. The rearrangement uses TRBV7-9 and TRBJ2-5; 9 nucleotides line up with TRBD2. This CDR3 region has 15 residues. Trimming removed 5 bases from V and 5 bases from J; junction bases left unmatched: 9. Germline CDR1 is SEHNR and CDR2 is FQNEAQ (reference sequence). The CDR3 is CASSTRGSGSETQYF. DNA for the CDR3: TGTGCCAGCAGCACTCGAGGTAGCGGGAGTGAGACCCAGTACTTC.

Comments on this clone: Within the sample, other DNA sequences also encode this same CDR3. The chain joins TRBV6-5 to TRBJ1-2, with 8 nucleotides matching TRBD1. Looked up from germline, CDR1 is MNHEY and CDR2 is SVGAGI. The CDR3 has 13 amino acids. Trimming at V came to 2 bases and at J to 8 bases, leaving 4 bases not matched to a gene. CDR3 region: CASSYRTGNGYTF. The CDR3, as DNA: TGTGCCAGCAGTTACCGGACAGGGAACGGCTACACCTTC.

The J gene is TRBJ2-7, the V gene TRBV6-5; D is undetermined. CDR3 length: 13 residues. Germline V lookup: CDR1 MNHEY, CDR2 SVGAGI. The V and J ends lost 6 bases and 0 bases respectively, with 9 bases between them. The CDR3 here is CASRDSYSYEQYF. In DNA form, the CDR3 reads TGTGCCAGCAGAGACTCCTACTCCTACGAGCAGTACTTC.

V gene TRBV10-1 combines with J gene TRBJ2-1; the D call may be TRBD1 or TRBD2 (6 bases each). The germline V gene has CDR1 WNHNN and CDR2 SYGVQD (reference sequence). Trimming cost V 6 bases and J 5 bases, with 17 bases left between them. The CDR3 extends over 15 amino acids. The CDR3 region has the DNA TGCGCCAGCAGCCGCAGGAACGGGGGCGACAATGAGCAGTTCTTC. This codes for CASSRRNGGDNEQFF.

This clone was recorded only once. The chain carries TRBV28 and TRBJ1-5; tentatively, D is TRBD1 (6 bases). The CDR3 loop spans 15 amino acids. Germline lookup yields CDR1 MDHEN and CDR2 SYDVKM. Trimming removed 4 bases at V and 7 bases at J, with 17 bases between. The chain's CDR3 is CASSSLPTGGQPQHF. The CDR3 nucleotides read TGTGCCAGCAGTTCCCTCCCGACAGGTGGGCAGCCCCAGCATTTT. The entire variable domain, with the rest obtained from reference TRBV28 and TRBJ1-5, is as follows: DVKVTQSSRYLVKRTGEKVFLECVQDMDHENMFWYRQDPGLGLRLIYFSYDVKMKEKGDIPEGYSVSREKKERFSLILESASTNQTSMYLCASSSLPTGGQPQHFGDGTRLSIL.

This clone was seen a few times. J is TRBJ2-3 and V is TRBV5-1; tentative D call: TRBD2 (5 bases). Germline loops: CDR1 SGHRS, CDR2 YFSETQ. This CDR3 is built from 15 residues. Trimming pared 3 bases from V and 6 bases from J, leaving 17 bases between. CDR3 region: CASSSLSGSGDTQYF. CDR3 sequence (DNA): TGCGCCAGCAGCTCCCTGTCGGGGTCTGGGGATACGCAGTATTTT. The whole variable domain, remainder taken from reference TRBV5-1 and TRBJ2-3, is KAGVTQTPRYLIKTRGQQVTLSCSPISGHRSVSWYQQTPGQGLQFLFEYFSETQRNKGNFPGRFSGRQFSNSRSEMNVSTLELGDSALYLCASSSLSGSGDTQYFGPGTRLTVL.

The rearrangement uses TRBV7-9 and TRBJ2-5, with 11 nucleotides matching TRBD2. The CDR3 loop spans 15 amino acids. V lost 4 bases and J lost 9; bases outside the gene matches: 10. Germline V gene sequence: CDR1 SEHNR, CDR2 FQNEAQ (reference sequence). CDR3 region: CASSYSSGRASAQYF. CDR3 sequence (DNA): TGTGCCAGCAGCTACAGTAGCGGGAGGGCCTCAGCCCAGTACTTC.

This chain connects TRBV9 to TRBJ2-2; 7 positions match TRBD1. The CDR3 extends over 14 amino acids. V trimming: 3 bases; J trimming: 5 bases; junction bases outside the gene matches: 4. The germline V gene has CDR1 SGDLS and CDR2 YYNGEE. CDR3 residues: CASSGAGGTGELFF. The CDR3 DNA sequence: TGTGCCAGCAGCGGGGCAGGGGGTACCGGGGAGCTGTTTTTT.

This clone occurred a few times. This sequence joins TRBV28 and TRBJ1-2, with 10 bases fitting TRBD1. Unmatched junction bases numbered 6, after V lost 10 bases and J lost 4 bases. In germline, CDR1 is MDHEN, CDR2 SYDVKM. The CDR3 contains 13 residues. The chain's CDR3 is CATWGQGTYGYTF. The CDR3 DNA sequence: TGTGCCACCTGGGGACAGGGGACCTATGGCTACACCTTC.

The table lists this clone with a count of one. This sequence joins TRBV28 and TRBJ2-7, with TRBD1 matching 7 bases. J gave up 3 bases and V 6 bases, and 5 bases lay outside the gene matches. The germline V gene encodes CDR1 MDHEN and CDR2 SYDVKM. The CDR3 sequence is 13 residues long. In DNA, the CDR3 is TGTGCCAGCAGGGAAGGGACAGACTACGAGCAGTACTTC. Its protein is CASREGTDYEQYF.

The chain carries TRBV14 and TRBJ2-6, with a possible D match to TRBD2 (5 bases). Germline V lookup: CDR1 SGHDN, CDR2 FVKESK. With 4 bases removed from V and 1 base from J, the gap between germline ends came to 26 bases. The CDR3 sequence is 21 residues long. CDR3 in DNA: TGTGCCAGCAGCCCGTCGGGAATAGGGAACCTAGGGAATTCTGGGGCCAACGTCCTGACTTTC. Translated, it gives CASSPSGIGNLGNSGANVLTF.

The chain has TRBV7-8 and TRBJ2-5; D might be TRBD1 (5 bases). CDR1 SGHVS and CDR2 FQNEAQ come from the germline V gene. CDR3 size: 10 residues. V shed 10 bases and J shed 5 bases, with 8 bases lying between them. CDR3 sequence: CAIKGETQYF. CDR3 nucleotide sequence: TGTGCCATCAAGGGGGAGACCCAGTACTTC. The variable domain in full, completed from reference TRBV7-8 and TRBJ2-5, reads GAGVSQSPRYKVAKRGQDVALRCDPISGHVSLFWYQQALGQGPEFLTYFQNEAQLDKSGLPSDRFFAERPEGSVSTLKIQRTQQEDSAVYLCAIKGETQYFGPGTRLLVL.

This chain uses TRBV5-1 with TRBJ1-5, with D perhaps TRBD1 (6 bases). V lost 0 bases and J 6 bases, leaving 16 bases between the germline ends. Germline V lookup: CDR1 SGHRS, CDR2 YFSETQ. The CDR3 totals 16 residues. Here the CDR3 reads CASSLAGEGGSQPQHF. The CDR3 DNA reads TGCGCCAGCAGCTTGGCCGGTGAGGGGGGTTCTCAGCCCCAGCATTTT.

V usage is TRBV7-2 and J usage is TRBJ2-7, with 12 nucleotides matching TRBD2. V dropped 5 bases and J dropped 3; count of bases not matched to a gene: 5. The length of the CDR3 is 15 residues. Looked up from germline, CDR1 is SGHTA and CDR2 is FQGNSA. CDR3 in DNA: TGTGCCAGCAGCCCGGGACTAGCGGGCCACTACGAGCAGTACTTC. Translating gives CASSPGLAGHYEQYF.

This chain joins TRBV11-3 and TRBJ2-7; no firm D call. The germline V and J ends were trimmed by 2 bases and 2 bases, with 22 bases remaining between them. This CDR3 has 18 residues. Germline V gene lookup returns CDR1 SGHNT and CDR2 YENEEA. The CDR3 DNA follows: TGTGCCAGCAGCTTATTTTATCAGCTCGATCAGGTGACCTACGAGCAGTACTTC. It is translated as CASSLFYQLDQVTYEQYF.

The V and J genes are TRBV25-1 and TRBJ2-7, with TRBD2 identical over 9 bases. The trim removed 5 bases at V and 1 base at J, leaving 9 bases unmatched. Germline lookup yields CDR1 MGHDK and CDR2 SYGVNS. The CDR3 is made up of 16 amino acids. CDR3 sequence (DNA): TGTGCCAGCAGTTGGGCGGGAGGGCCCAGATCCTACGAGCAGTACTTC. Translated: CASSWAGGPRSYEQYF.

The chain joins TRBV14 to TRBJ1-2; no firm D call. The V end lost 3 bases, the J end lost 5 bases, and 10 bases lay between the germline ends. CDR1 is SGHDN, CDR2 FVKESK, per germline. The CDR3 runs to 13 residues. The CDR3, as DNA: TGTGCCAGCAGCCATGGCCCCACATATGGCTACACCTTC. This translates into CASSHGPTYGYTF.

The rearrangement links TRBV7-2 to TRBJ2-7; TRBD2 aligns across 7 bases. After removal of 0 bases from V and 2 bases from J, the junction contained 13 bases not matched to a gene. The CDR3 runs 18 residues. Germline loops: CDR1 SGHTA, CDR2 FQGNSA. CDR3 nucleotides: TGTGCCAGCAGCTTAGCATGGATGGGGGGGGGAGCCCCCTACGAGCAGTACTTC. This gives the protein CASSLAWMGGGAPYEQYF. Filled out from reference TRBV7-2 and TRBJ2-7, the complete variable domain reads GAGVSQSPSNKVTEKGKDVELRCDPISGHTALYWYRQSLGQGLEFLIYFQGNSAPDKSGLPSDRFSAERTGGSVSTLTIQRTQQEDSAVYLCASSLAWMGGGAPYEQYFGPGTRLTVT.

The rearrangement links TRBV19 to TRBJ2-5, with TRBD2 as a possible D gene (5 bases). The CDR3 is made up of 14 amino acids. Germline V gene data show CDR1 as LNHDA and CDR2 as SQIVND (reference sequence). With 10 bases removed from V and 0 bases from J, the gap between germline ends came to 15 bases. The CDR3 DNA reads TGTGCCACCAAGTCCCCCGGGGACCAAGAGACCCAGTACTTC. Amino acids: CATKSPGDQETQYF.

This clone was counted a few times. Other DNA sequences in this specimen translate into the identical CDR3. The V and J genes are TRBV28 and TRBJ2-7, with D hard to call. V was clipped by 5 bases and J by 2 bases, with 4 bases between them. There are 11 residues in the CDR3. CDR1 is MDHEN, CDR2 SYDVKM, per germline. CDR3 bases: TGTGCCAGCAGTCTCACCTACGAGCAGTACTTC. This gives the protein CASSLTYEQYF. Complete variable domain (other parts from reference TRBV28 and TRBJ2-7): DVKVTQSSRYLVKRTGEKVFLECVQDMDHENMFWYRQDPGLGLRLIYFSYDVKMKEKGDIPEGYSVSREKKERFSLILESASTNQTSMYLCASSLTYEQYFGPGTRLTVT.

The rearrangement links TRBV5-6 to TRBJ2-3; D may be TRBD1 (5 bases). The CDR3 totals 13 residues. Germline V CDR1 and CDR2: SGHDT, YYEEEE. Trimming left V 2 bases short and J 3 bases short, with 7 bases between. In DNA form, the CDR3 reads TGTGCCAGCAGCTTCTCAGGGACAGATACGCAGTATTTT. Translating it yields CASSFSGTDTQYF.

The chain uses TRBV6-6 and TRBJ2-2; 7 positions match TRBD1. The CDR3 covers 15 residues. The V and J ends lost 5 bases and 2 bases, in that order; junction bases with no gene match: 5. Per germline, CDR1 MNHNY and CDR2 SVGAGI (reference sequence). The CDR3 bases are TGTGCCAGCAGTAGGGGGACAGCAAACACCGGGGAGCTGTTTTTT. This codes for CASSRGTANTGELFF.

The chain is built from TRBV5-8 and TRBJ2-6; the match to TRBD1 covers 7 bases. With 4 bases clipped from V and 1 base from J, the junction kept 8 bases outside the gene matches. CDR3 length: 17 amino acids. Germline V CDR1 and CDR2: SGHTS, YDEGEE. CDR3 in amino acids: CASSTGDSPSGANVLTF. CDR3 coding DNA: TGTGCCAGCAGCACAGGGGATAGCCCTTCTGGGGCCAACGTCCTGACTTTC.

The V gene is TRBV6-5, the J gene TRBJ2-3; D is ambiguous. CDR1 and CDR2 (germline): MNHEY, SVGAGI. CDR3 length: 11 residues. Deletions cut 10 bases from V and 2 bases from J, with 7 bases between. DNA of the CDR3: TGTGCCACCAAAATCACAGATACGCAGTATTTT. Translating gives CATKITDTQYF.

This clone appeared once. The chain has TRBV19 and TRBJ2-2; the D gene is possibly TRBD1 (6 bases). This CDR3 is 16 amino acids long. Germline-derived CDR1 and CDR2 are LNHDA and SQIVND (reference sequence). The V gene lost 5 bases and the J gene lost 6 bases, with 19 bases spanning the gap. CDR3 sequence reads: CASSRKQGFRAGELFF. CDR3 nucleotides: TGTGCCAGTAGTCGGAAGCAGGGGTTCCGCGCCGGGGAGCTGTTTTTT.

V is TRBV7-2 and J is TRBJ1-2; D gene ambiguous. The CDR3 spans 14 residues. In germline, CDR1 is SGHTA, CDR2 FQGNSA. The ends were cut back, 4 bases at V and 7 bases at J, with 16 bases in the middle. CDR3 loop: CASSWEDPYGGYTF. The CDR3 nucleotides are TGTGCCAGCAGCTGGGAGGACCCTTATGGTGGCTACACCTTC. Full variable domain (remainder filled in from reference TRBV7-2 and TRBJ1-2): GAGVSQSPSNKVTEKGKDVELRCDPISGHTALYWYRQSLGQGLEFLIYFQGNSAPDKSGLPSDRFSAERTGGSVSTLTIQRTQQEDSAVYLCASSWEDPYGGYTFGSGTRLTVV.

The chain combines TRBV19 with TRBJ1-4, with a possible D match to TRBD1 (5 bases). V gave up 9 bases and J gave up 0 bases, with 14 bases separating them. This CDR3 has 15 residues. In germline, CDR1 is LNHDA, CDR2 SQIVND (reference sequence). CDR3 in amino acids: CASMTVPATNEKLFF. The CDR3 nucleotides are TGTGCCAGCATGACAGTTCCCGCAACTAATGAAAAACTGTTTTTT.

The chain has TRBV30 and TRBJ2-7; TRBD2 might be the D (5 bases). The CDR3 covers 15 residues. In germline, CDR1 is GTSNPN, CDR2 SVGIG (reference sequence). Trimming removed 3 bases at V and 2 bases at J, with 17 bases between. CDR3 region: CAWRALIHGTYEQYF. The DNA for the CDR3 is TGTGCCTGGAGGGCACTTATTCACGGGACCTACGAGCAGTACTTC.

The chain joins TRBV6-1 to TRBJ1-3, with D maybe TRBD1 (5 bases). The V end lost 5 bases, the J end lost 4 bases, and 12 bases lay between the germline ends. The germline gives CDR1 MNHNS, CDR2 SASEGT. This CDR3 contains 14 residues. Here the CDR3 DNA reads TGTGCCAGCAGTCCAGACAGAGTGGGAAACACCATATATTTT. Amino acids: CASSPDRVGNTIYF.

The rearrangement joins TRBV28 to TRBJ2-7; 14 nucleotides agree with TRBD2. The germline CDR1 and CDR2 sequences are MDHEN and SYDVKM. The V segment lost 3 bases and the J segment 6 bases; nucleotides outside the gene matches: 4. The CDR3 is 15 amino acids. The CDR3 spells CASSLGLAGAGEQYF. CDR3 DNA sequence: TGTGCCAGCAGTTTGGGACTAGCGGGAGCAGGCGAGCAGTACTTC.

The rearrangement links TRBV5-4 to TRBJ2-3, with D maybe TRBD2 (6 bases). This CDR3 contains 16 residues. Germline V CDR1 and CDR2: SGHNT, YYREEE (reference sequence). Trimming removed 3 bases at V and 3 bases at J, with 17 bases between. The CDR3 DNA reads TGTGCCAGCAGCTACGGCGCGGGGAGGAGGACAGATACGCAGTATTTT. It encodes CASSYGAGRRTDTQYF.

This chain connects TRBV11-2 to TRBJ2-7; D uncertain. V was shortened by 1 base and J by 2 bases, with 9 bases between the two germline ends. This CDR3 is built from 14 residues. The germline gives CDR1 SGHAT, CDR2 FQNNGV. DNA of the CDR3: TGTGCCAGCAGCTTAGTCGCTCGGACCTACGAGCAGTACTTC. This gives the protein CASSLVARTYEQYF.